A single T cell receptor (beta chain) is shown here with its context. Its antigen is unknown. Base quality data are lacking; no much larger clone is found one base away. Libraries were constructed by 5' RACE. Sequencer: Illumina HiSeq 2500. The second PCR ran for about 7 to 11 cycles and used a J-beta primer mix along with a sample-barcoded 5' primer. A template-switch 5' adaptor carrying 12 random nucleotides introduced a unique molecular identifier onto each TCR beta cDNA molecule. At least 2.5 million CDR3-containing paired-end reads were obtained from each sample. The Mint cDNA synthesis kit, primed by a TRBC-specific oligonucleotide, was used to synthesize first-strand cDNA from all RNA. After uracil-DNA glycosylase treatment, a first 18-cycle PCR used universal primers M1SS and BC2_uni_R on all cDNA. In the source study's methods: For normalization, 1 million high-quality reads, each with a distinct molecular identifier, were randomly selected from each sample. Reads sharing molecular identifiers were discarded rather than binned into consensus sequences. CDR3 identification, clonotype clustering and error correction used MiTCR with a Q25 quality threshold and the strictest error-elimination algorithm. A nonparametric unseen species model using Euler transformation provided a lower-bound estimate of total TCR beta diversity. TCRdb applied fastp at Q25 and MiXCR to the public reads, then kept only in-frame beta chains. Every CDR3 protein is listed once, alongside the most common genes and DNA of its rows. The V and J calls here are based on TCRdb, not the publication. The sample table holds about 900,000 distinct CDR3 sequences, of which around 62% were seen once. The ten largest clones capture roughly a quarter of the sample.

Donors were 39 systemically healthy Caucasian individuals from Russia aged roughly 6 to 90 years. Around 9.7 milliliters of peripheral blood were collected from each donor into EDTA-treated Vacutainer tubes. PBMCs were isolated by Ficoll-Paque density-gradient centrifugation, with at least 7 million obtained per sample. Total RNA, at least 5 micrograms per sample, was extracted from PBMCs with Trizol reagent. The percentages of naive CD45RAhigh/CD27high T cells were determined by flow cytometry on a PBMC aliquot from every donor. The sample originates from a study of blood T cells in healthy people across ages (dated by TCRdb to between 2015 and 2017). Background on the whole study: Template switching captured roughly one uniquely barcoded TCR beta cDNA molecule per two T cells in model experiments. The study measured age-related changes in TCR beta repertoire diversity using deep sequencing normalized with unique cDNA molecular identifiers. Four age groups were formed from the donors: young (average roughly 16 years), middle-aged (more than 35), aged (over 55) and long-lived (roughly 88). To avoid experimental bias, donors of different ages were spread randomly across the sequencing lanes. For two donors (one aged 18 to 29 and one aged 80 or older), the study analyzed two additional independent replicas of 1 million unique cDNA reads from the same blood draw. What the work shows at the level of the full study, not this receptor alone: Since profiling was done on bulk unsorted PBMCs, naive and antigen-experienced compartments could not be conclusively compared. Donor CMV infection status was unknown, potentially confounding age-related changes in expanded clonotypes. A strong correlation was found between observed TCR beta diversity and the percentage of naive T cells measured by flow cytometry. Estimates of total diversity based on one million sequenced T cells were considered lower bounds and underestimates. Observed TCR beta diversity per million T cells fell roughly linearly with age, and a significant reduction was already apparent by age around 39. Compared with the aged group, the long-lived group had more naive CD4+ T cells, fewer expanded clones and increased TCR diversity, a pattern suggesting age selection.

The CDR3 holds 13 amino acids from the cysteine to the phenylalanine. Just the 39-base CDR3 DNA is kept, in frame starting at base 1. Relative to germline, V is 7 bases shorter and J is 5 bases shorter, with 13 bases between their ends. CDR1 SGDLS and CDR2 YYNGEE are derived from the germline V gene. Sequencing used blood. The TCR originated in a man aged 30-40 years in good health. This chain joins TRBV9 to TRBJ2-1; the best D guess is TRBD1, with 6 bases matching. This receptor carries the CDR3 CASEGQGNNEQFF. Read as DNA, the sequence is TGTGCCAGCGAGGGGCAGGGGAACAATGAGCAGTTCTTC.